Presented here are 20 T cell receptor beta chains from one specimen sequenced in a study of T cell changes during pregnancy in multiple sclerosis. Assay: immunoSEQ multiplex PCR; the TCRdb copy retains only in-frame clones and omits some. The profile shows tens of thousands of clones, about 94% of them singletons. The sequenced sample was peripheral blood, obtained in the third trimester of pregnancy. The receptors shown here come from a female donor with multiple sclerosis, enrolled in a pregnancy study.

The chain's CDR3 is CASGATDREGADTQYF. The CDR3 DNA follows: TGTGCCAGCGGTGCCACCGATCGGGAGGGGGCAGATACGCAGTATTTT. V and J are TRBV6-1 and TRBJ2-3, with 8 bases matching TRBD2. This CDR3 has 16 amino acids. The V gene end was trimmed by 8 bases and the J gene end by 4 bases; junction bases not matched to a gene: 14. Germline V CDR1 and CDR2: MNHNS, SASEGT.

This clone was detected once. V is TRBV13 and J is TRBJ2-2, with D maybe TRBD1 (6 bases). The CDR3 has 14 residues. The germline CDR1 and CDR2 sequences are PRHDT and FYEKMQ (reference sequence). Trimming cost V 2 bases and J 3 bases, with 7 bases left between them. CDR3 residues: CASSLQGHTGELFF. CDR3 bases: TGTGCCAGCAGCTTACAGGGGCACACCGGGGAGCTGTTTTTT. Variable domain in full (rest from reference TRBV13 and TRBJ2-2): AAGVIQSPRHLIKEKRETATLKCYPIPRHDTVYWYQQGPGQDPQFLISFYEKMQSDKGSIPDRFSAQQFSDYHSELNMSSLELGDSALYFCASSLQGHTGELFFGEGSRLTVL.

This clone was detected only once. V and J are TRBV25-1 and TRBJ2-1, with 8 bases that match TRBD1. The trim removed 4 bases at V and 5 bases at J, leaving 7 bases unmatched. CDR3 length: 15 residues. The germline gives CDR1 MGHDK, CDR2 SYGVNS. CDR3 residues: CASSAHRGWDNEQFF. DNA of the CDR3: TGTGCCAGCAGTGCCCACAGGGGGTGGGACAATGAGCAGTTCTTC.

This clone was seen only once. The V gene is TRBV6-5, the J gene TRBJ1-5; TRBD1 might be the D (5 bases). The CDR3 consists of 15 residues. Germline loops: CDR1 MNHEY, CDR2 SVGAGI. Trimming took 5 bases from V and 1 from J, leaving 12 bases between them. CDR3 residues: CASSTGGGSNQPQHF. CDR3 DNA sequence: TGTGCCAGCAGTACCGGGGGGGGGAGCAATCAGCCCCAGCATTTT.

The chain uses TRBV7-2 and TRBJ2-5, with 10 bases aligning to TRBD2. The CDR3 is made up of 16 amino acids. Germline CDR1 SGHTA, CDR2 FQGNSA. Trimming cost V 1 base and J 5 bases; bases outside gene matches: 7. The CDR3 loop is CASSLGSAGGIETQYF. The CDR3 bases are TGTGCCAGCAGCTTAGGATCAGCGGGGGGGATCGAGACCCAGTACTTC.

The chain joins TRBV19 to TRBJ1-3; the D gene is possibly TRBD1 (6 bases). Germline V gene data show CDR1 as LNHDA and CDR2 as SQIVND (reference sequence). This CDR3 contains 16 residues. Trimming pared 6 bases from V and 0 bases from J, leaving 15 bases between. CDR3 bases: TGTGCCAGTAGAGTTTCAGGGGCCCTCTCTGGAAACACCATATATTTT. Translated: CASRVSGALSGNTIYF.

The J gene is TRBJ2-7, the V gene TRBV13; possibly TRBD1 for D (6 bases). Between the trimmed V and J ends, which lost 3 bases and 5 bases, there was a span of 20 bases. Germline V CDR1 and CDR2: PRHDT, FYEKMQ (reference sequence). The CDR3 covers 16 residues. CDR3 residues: CASSFFWQGIGHEQYF. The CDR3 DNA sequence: TGTGCCAGCAGCTTCTTCTGGCAGGGGATTGGCCACGAGCAGTACTTC.

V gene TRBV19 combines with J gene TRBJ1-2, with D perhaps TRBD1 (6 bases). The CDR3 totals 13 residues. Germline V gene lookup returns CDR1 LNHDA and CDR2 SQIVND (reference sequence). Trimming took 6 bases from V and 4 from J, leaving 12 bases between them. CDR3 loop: CASSKTGAYGYTF. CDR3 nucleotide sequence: TGTGCCAGTAGCAAGACAGGAGCCTATGGCTACACCTTC.

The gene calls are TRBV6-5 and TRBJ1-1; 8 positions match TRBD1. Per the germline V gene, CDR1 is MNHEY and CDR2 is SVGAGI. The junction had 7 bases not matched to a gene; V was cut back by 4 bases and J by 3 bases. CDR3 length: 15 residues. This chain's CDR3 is CASSSRTGMDTEAFF. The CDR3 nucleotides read TGTGCCAGCAGTTCTCGGACAGGGATGGACACTGAAGCTTTCTTT.

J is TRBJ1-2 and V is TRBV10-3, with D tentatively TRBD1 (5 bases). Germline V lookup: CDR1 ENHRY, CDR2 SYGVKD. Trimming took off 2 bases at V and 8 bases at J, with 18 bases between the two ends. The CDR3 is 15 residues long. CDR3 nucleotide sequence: TGTGCCATCAGTGAGATACAAACAGACAGAAGAGGCTACACCTTC. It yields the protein CAISEIQTDRRGYTF.

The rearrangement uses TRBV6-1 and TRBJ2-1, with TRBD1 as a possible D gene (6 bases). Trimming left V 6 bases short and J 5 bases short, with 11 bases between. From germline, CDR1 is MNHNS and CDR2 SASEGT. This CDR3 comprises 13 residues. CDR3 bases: TGTGCCAGCAGACAGAACAGGGACAATGAGCAGTTCTTC. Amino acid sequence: CASRQNRDNEQFF.

CDR3 protein: CASSEGDRGSYEQYF. The CDR3 DNA reads TGTGCCAGCAGTGAAGGCGACAGGGGTAGCTACGAGCAGTACTTC. V and J are TRBV6-1 and TRBJ2-7; TRBD1 aligns across 8 bases. The CDR3 totals 15 residues. CDR1 and CDR2 (germline): MNHNS, SASEGT. Germline trimming cut 1 base from V and 3 bases from J; bases unmatched to any gene: 5.

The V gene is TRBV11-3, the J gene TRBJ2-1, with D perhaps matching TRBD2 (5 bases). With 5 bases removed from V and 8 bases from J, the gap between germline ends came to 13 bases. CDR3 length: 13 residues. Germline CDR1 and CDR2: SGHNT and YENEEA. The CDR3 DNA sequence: TGTGCCAGCAGCCGCGGGCGGCATCATGAGCAGTTCTTC. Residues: CASSRGRHHEQFF.

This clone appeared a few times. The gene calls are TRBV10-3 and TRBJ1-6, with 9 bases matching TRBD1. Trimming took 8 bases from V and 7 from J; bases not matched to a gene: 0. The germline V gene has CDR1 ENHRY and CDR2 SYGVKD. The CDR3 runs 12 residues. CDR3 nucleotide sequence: TGTGCCATCGGACAGGGGAATTCACCCCTCCACTTT. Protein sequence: CAIGQGNSPLHF.

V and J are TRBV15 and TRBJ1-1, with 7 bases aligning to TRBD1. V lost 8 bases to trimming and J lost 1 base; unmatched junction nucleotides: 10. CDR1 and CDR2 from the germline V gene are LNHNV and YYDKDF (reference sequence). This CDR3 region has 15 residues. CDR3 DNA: TGTGCCACCGAACAACCCGGGACAGCGAACACTGAAGCTTTCTTT. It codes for CATEQPGTANTEAFF.

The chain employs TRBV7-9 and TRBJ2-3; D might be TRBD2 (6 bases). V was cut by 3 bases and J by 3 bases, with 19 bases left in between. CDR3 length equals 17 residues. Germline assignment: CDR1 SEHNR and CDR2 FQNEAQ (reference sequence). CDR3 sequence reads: CASSFPPPRGRTDTQYF. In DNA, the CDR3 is TGTGCCAGCAGCTTCCCACCCCCCCGAGGGAGGACAGATACGCAGTATTTT.

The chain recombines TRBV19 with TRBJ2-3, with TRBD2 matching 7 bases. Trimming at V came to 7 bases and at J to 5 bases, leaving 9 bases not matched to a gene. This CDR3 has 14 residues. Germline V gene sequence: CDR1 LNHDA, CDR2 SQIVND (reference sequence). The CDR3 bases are TGTGCCAGTACCCCGGGGAGGGTCGGAGATACGCAGTATTTT. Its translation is CASTPGRVGDTQYF.

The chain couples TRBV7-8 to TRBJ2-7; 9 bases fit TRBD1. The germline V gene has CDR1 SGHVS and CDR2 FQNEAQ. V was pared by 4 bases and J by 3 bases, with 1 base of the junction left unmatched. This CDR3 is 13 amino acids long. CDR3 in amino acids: CASSSDRGYEQYF. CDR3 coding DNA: TGTGCCAGCAGCTCGGACAGGGGCTACGAGCAGTACTTC.

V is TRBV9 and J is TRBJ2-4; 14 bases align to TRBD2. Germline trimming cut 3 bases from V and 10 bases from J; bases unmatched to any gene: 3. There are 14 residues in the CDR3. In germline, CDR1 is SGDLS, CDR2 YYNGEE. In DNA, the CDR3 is TGTGCCAGCAGCGCCGGGACTAGCGGGGGAATTCAGTACTTC. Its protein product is CASSAGTSGGIQYF.

The CDR3 here is CASGLVRPGTENQPQHF. The CDR3 DNA follows: TGTGCTAGTGGTTTGGTAAGACCTGGGACAGAGAATCAGCCCCAGCATTTT. The chain uses TRBV12-5 and TRBJ1-5; 7 positions match TRBD1. Unmatched junction bases numbered 9, after V lost 0 bases and J lost 4 bases. Per the germline V gene, CDR1 is LGHNT and CDR2 is FRNRAP. This CDR3 is built from 17 residues. The full variable domain, its missing parts supplied by reference TRBV12-5 and TRBJ1-5, is DARVTQTPRHKVTEMGQEVTMRCQPILGHNTVFWYRQTMMQGLELLAYFRNRAPLDDSGMPKDRFSAEMPDATLATLKIQPSEPRDSAVYFCASGLVRPGTENQPQHFGDGTRLSIL.